The 15 T cell receptor beta chains presented below share a single source sample, sequenced in a study of PD-L1 blockade in urothelial cancer. TCRdb keeps only in-frame clones here, not all; method: immunoSEQ multiplex PCR. The sample yields 60,000 to 70,000 clones, about 86% seen once. As to time point: pretreatment peripheral blood. The starting material was PBMCs, obtained around atezolizumab (anti-PD-L1) treatment. These receptors originate from a man aged 65-85 years with urothelial cancer.

V usage is TRBV2 and J usage is TRBJ1-2, with D perhaps matching TRBD1 (6 bases). Trimming pared 8 bases from V and 2 bases from J, leaving 12 bases between. This CDR3 is built from 13 residues. Germline CDR1 is SNHLY and CDR2 is FYNNEI. The CDR3 is CASSDSANYGYTF. For the CDR3, the DNA is TGTGCCAGCTCGGACAGCGCGAACTATGGCTACACCTTC. Full variable domain (remainder filled in from reference TRBV2 and TRBJ1-2): EPEVTQTPSHQVTQMGQEVILRCVPISNHLYFYWYRQILGQKVEFLVSFYNNEISEKSEIFDDQFSVERPDGSNFTLKIRSTKLEDSAMYFCASSDSANYGYTFGSGTRLTVV.

J is TRBJ2-3 and V is TRBV27; perhaps TRBD2 as D (6 bases). Trimming took 5 bases from V and 6 from J, leaving 9 bases between them. The V gene's germline CDR1 is MNHEY and CDR2 SMNVEV (reference sequence). CDR3 length: 12 amino acids. CDR3 sequence (DNA): TGTGCCAGCAGTGGCAGCGGGGATACGCAGTATTTT. Translated: CASSGSGDTQYF.

The gene calls are TRBV2 and TRBJ1-1; maybe TRBD1 (6 bases). Germline CDR1 reads SNHLY; CDR2 reads FYNNEI. This CDR3 has 15 amino acids. With 1 base removed from V and 10 bases from J, the gap between germline ends came to 19 bases. The CDR3 DNA sequence: TGTGCCAGCAGTGAAGGTTATACAGGGTTTCTGGGAGCTTTCTTT. Protein: CASSEGYTGFLGAFF.

V gene TRBV4-2 combines with J gene TRBJ1-5, with TRBD1 matching 9 bases. The junction had 9 bases not matched to a gene; V was cut back by 1 base and J by 11 bases. This CDR3 comprises 15 residues. The germline V gene encodes CDR1 LGHNA and CDR2 YNFKEQ. CDR3 sequence reads: CASSQVPGQGTSQHF. CDR3 bases: TGTGCCAGCAGCCAAGTCCCGGGACAGGGAACATCCCAGCATTTT.

V usage is TRBV5-1 and J usage is TRBJ1-2; 7 nucleotides agree with TRBD1. Germline CDR1 SGHRS, CDR2 YFSETQ. This CDR3 spans 14 amino acids. V trimming: 0 bases; J trimming: 6 bases; junction bases outside the gene matches: 5. Here the CDR3 DNA reads TGCGCCAGCAGCTTGGGGGACAGAAACGATGGCTACACCTTC. It specifies CASSLGDRNDGYTF.

This rearrangement joins TRBV14 to TRBJ2-7; 8 bases line up with TRBD1. CDR3 length: 13 amino acids. The germline CDR1 and CDR2 sequences are SGHDN and FVKESK. Losses at the gene ends were 3 bases for V and 6 bases for J; bases not matched to a gene: 4. This CDR3 reads CASSHGQGFEQYF. The CDR3 nucleotides are TGTGCCAGCAGCCACGGACAGGGCTTCGAGCAGTACTTC.

V is TRBV19 and J is TRBJ2-1; 9 nucleotides match TRBD2. The CDR3 has 15 amino acids. V was clipped by 0 bases and J by 8 bases; unmatched bases: 5. Germline CDR1 reads LNHDA; CDR2 reads SQIVND (reference sequence). CDR3 amino acids: CASSIERGREYEQFF. In DNA form, the CDR3 reads TGTGCCAGTAGTATAGAACGCGGGAGGGAATATGAGCAGTTCTTC.

This clone occurred a few times. This chain uses TRBV4-1 with TRBJ1-1, with D possibly matching TRBD1 (5 bases). Germline lookup yields CDR1 MGHRA and CDR2 YSYEKL. The V and J ends lost 3 bases and 8 bases respectively, with 16 bases between them. This CDR3 is 14 amino acids long. CDR3 nucleotides: TGCGCCAGCAGCCAGGGGGGAGCTTGGGGCGAAGCTTTCTTT. This gives the protein CASSQGGAWGEAFF.

This chain uses TRBV2 with TRBJ2-6; 8 nucleotides match TRBD1. The trim removed 5 bases at V and 3 bases at J, leaving 3 bases unmatched. Looked up from germline, CDR1 is SNHLY and CDR2 is FYNNEI. CDR3 length: 15 residues. CDR3 DNA sequence: TGTGCCAGCAGTCGGGACAGGTTTGGGGCCAACGTCCTGACTTTC. Protein: CASSRDRFGANVLTF. The variable domain in full, with the rest retrieved from reference TRBV2 and TRBJ2-6, is EPEVTQTPSHQVTQMGQEVILRCVPISNHLYFYWYRQILGQKVEFLVSFYNNEISEKSEIFDDQFSVERPDGSNFTLKIRSTKLEDSAMYFCASSRDRFGANVLTFGAGSRLTVL.

This clone turned up a few times. The chain employs TRBV11-2 and TRBJ2-1, with D tentatively TRBD1 (5 bases). Per the germline V gene, CDR1 is SGHAT and CDR2 is FQNNGV. Between the trimmed V and J ends, which lost 2 bases and 3 bases, there was a span of 8 bases. The CDR3 has 14 amino acids. The CDR3 nucleotides read TGTGCCAGCAGCTTAACAGGAAACTACAATGAGCAGTTCTTC. This translates into CASSLTGNYNEQFF.

This clone showed up just once. The V and J genes are TRBV2 and TRBJ1-1; 7 positions match TRBD1. V lost 5 bases to trimming and J lost 1 base; unmatched junction nucleotides: 4. Germline V lookup: CDR1 SNHLY, CDR2 FYNNEI. The CDR3 extends over 14 amino acids. The DNA for the CDR3 is TGTGCCAGCAGTTCGGGACAGCCGAACACTGAAGCTTTCTTT. This translates into CASSSGQPNTEAFF.

CDR3 nucleotides: TGTGCCACCGGGACTAGCATAAAGACCCAGTACTTC. It is translated as CATGTSIKTQYF. J is TRBJ2-5 and V is TRBV15; TRBD2 agrees at 9 bases. CDR1 and CDR2 from the germline V gene are LNHNV and YYDKDF (reference sequence). Germline trimming cut 8 bases from V and 6 bases from J; bases unmatched to any gene: 4. The CDR3 is 12 amino acids. Full variable domain (remainder filled in from reference TRBV15 and TRBJ2-5): DAMVIQNPRYQVTQFGKPVTLSCSQTLNHNVMYWYQQKSSQAPKLLFHYYDKDFNNEADTPDNFQSRRPNTSFCFLDIRSPGLGDTAMYLCATGTSIKTQYFGPGTRLLVL.

J is TRBJ1-4 and V is TRBV5-5, with D unresolved. This CDR3 contains 11 residues. V was trimmed by 4 bases and J by 5 bases, leaving 3 bases between them. Per germline, CDR1 SGHKS and CDR2 YYEKEE (reference sequence). This CDR3 reads CASSLNEKLFF. The CDR3 bases are TGTGCCAGCAGCCTGAATGAAAAACTGTTTTTT.

The chain employs TRBV5-1 and TRBJ2-1; 7 bases agree with TRBD2. Per the germline V gene, CDR1 is SGHRS and CDR2 is YFSETQ. The CDR3 has 15 amino acids. V lost 4 bases and J lost 5; bases outside the gene matches: 9. The CDR3 reads CASSILAAINNEQFF. CDR3 DNA: TGCGCCAGCAGCATCCTAGCGGCCATTAACAATGAGCAGTTCTTC.

J is TRBJ2-3 and V is TRBV2; D is perhaps TRBD2 (5 bases). Trimming took off 4 bases at V and 2 bases at J, with 10 bases between the two ends. Germline values: CDR1 SNHLY, CDR2 FYNNEI. The CDR3 consists of 14 residues. CDR3 sequence: CASSVLGPTDTQYF. As DNA, the CDR3 is TGTGCCAGCAGTGTACTAGGGCCCACAGATACGCAGTATTTT.